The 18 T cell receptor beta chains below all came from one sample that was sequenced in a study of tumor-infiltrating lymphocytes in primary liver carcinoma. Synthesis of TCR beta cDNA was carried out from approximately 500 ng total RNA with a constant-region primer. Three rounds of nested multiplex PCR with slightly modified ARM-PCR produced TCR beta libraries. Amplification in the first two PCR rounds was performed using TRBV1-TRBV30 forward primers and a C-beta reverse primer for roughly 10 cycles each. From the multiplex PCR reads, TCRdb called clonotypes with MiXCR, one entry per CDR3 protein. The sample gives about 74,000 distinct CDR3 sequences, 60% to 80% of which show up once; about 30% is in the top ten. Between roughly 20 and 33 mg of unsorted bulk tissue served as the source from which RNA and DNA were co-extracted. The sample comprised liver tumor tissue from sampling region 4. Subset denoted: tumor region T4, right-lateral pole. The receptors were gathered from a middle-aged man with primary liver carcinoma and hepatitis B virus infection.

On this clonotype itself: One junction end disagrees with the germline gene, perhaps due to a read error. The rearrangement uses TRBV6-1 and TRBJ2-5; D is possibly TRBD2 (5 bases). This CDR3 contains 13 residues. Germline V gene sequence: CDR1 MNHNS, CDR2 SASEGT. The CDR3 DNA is TGTGCCAACAGTGTCCTAGCTGACGAGACCCAGTACTTC. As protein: CANSVLADETQYF.

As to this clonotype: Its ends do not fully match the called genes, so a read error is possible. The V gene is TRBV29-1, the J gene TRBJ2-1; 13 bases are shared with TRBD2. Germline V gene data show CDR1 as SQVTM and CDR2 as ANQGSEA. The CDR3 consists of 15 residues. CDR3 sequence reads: CSVTGLAGLYNEHFF. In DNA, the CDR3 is TGCAGCGTCACGGGACTAGCGGGACTCTATAATGAGCACTTCTTC.

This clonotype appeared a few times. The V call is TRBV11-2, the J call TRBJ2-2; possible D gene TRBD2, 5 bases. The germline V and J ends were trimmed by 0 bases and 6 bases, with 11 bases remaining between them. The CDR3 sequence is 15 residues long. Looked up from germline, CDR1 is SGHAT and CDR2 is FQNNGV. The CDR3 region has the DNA TGTGCCAGCAGCTTAGACCGGCCCGGGGCCGGGGAGCTGTTTTTT. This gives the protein CASSLDRPGAGELFF.

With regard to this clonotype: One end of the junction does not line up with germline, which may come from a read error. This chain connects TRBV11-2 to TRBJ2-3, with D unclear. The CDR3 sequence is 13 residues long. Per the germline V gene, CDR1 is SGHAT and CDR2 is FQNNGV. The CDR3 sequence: CAGREPGSDTQYF. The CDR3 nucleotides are TGTGCCGGCAGAGAACCCGGGTCGGATACACAGTATTTT.

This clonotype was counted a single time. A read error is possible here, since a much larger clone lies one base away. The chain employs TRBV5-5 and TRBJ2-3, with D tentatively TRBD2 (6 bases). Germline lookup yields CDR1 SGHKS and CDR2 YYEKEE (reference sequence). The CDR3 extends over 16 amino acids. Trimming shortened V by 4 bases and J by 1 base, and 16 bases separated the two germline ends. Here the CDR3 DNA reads TGTGCCAGCAGCCACGCGGGACGAGCGTGCACAGATACGCAGTATTTT. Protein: CASSHAGRACTDTQYF.

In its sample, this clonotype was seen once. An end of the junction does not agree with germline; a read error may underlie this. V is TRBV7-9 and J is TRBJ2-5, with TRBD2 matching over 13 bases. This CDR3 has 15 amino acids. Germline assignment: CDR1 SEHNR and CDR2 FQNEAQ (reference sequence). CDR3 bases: TGTACCAGCAGCCCAGGACTAGCGGGAGAGGGGACCCAGTACTTC. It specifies CTSSPGLAGEGTQYF.

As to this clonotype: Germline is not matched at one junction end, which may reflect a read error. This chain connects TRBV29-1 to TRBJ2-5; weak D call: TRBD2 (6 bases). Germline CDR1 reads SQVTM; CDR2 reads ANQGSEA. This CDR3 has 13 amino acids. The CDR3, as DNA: TGCAGCGTTGCGGCTAGCTCCTGGGAGGCCCAATACTTC. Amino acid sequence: CSVAASSWEAQYF.

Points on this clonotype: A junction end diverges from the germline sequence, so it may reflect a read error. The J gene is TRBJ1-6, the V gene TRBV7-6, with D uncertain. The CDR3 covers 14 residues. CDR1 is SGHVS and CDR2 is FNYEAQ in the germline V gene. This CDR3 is CASSPTEGGSPPHF. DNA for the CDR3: TGTGCCAGCAGCCCTACAGAGGGTGGGTCGCCCCCCCACTTT.

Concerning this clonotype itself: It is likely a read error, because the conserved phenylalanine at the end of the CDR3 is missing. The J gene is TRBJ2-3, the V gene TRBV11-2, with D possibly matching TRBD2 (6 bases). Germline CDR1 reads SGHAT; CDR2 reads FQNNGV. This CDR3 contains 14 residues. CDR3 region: CASSLEGSGDTQYS. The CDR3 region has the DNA TGTGCCAGCAGTTTAGAGGGCAGCGGGGATACGCAGTATTCT.

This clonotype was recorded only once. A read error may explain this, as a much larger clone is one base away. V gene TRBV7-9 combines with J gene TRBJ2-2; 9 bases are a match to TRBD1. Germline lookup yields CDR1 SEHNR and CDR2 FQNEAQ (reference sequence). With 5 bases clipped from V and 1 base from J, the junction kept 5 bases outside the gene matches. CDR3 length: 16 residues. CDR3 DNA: TGTGCCAGCAGCGCCCTGACAGGGGGGAACACCGGGGAGCTGTTTTTT. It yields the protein CASSALTGGNTGELFF.

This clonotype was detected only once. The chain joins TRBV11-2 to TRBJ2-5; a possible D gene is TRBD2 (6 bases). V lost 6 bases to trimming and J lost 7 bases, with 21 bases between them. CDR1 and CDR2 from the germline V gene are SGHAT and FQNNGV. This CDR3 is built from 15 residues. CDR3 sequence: CASSLQAPGRGTQYF. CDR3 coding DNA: TGTGCCAGCAGTCTCCAAGCCCCAGGGCGGGGGACCCAGTACTTC.

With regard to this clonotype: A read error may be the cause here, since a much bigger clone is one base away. The CDR3 DNA reads TGTACCAGCAGTTTGGCAGGGAGGATCTACGAGCAGTACTTC. This translates into CTSSLAGRIYEQYF. The rearrangement uses TRBV6-6 and TRBJ2-7, with D maybe TRBD2 (6 bases). The CDR3 is made up of 14 amino acids. Germline V gene lookup returns CDR1 MNHNY and CDR2 SVGAGI (reference sequence).

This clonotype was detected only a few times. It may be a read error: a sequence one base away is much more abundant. CDR3 residues: CASTAANKGAGELFF. CDR3 sequence (DNA): TGCGCCAGCACCGCGGCGAACAAGGGCGCCGGGGAGCTGTTTTTT. The chain employs TRBV5-1 and TRBJ2-2; D is unresolved. The CDR3 has 15 residues. Deletions cut 6 bases from V and 6 bases from J, with 18 bases between. Looked up from germline, CDR1 is SGHRS and CDR2 is YFSETQ.

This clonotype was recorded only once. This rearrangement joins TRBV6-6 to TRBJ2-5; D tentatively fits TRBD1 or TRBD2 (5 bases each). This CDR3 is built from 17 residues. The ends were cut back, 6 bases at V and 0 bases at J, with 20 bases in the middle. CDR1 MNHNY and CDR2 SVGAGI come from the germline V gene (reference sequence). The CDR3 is CASSNAYRDGDQETQYF. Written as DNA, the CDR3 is TGTGCCAGCAGCAACGCATACCGGGACGGCGACCAAGAGACCCAGTACTTC.

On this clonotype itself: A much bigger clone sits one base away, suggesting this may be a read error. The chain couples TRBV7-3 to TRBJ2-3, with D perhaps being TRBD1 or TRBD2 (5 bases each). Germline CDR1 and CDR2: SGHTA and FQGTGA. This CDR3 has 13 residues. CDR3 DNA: TGTACCAGCAGCTCGGGACGAACAGATACGCAGTATTTT. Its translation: CTSSSGRTDTQYF.

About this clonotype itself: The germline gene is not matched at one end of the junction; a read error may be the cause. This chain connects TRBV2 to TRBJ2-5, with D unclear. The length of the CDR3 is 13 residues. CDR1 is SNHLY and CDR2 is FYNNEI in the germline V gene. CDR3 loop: CASSDFSGETQCF. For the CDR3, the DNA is TGTGCCAGCAGTGACTTCTCCGGCGAGACCCAGTGCTTC. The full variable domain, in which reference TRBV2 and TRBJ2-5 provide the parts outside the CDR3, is EPEVTQTPSHQVTQMGQEVILRCVPISNHLYFYWYRQILGQKVEFLVSFYNNEISEKSEIFDDQFSVERPDGSNFTLKIRSTKLEDSAMYFCASSDFSGETQCFGPGTRLLVL.

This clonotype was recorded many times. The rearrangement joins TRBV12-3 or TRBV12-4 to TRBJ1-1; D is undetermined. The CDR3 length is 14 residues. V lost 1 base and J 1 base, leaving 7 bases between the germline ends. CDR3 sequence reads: CASSLGRSNTEAFF. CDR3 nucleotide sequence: TGTGCCAGCAGTTTAGGACGGTCGAACACTGAAGCTTTCTTT.

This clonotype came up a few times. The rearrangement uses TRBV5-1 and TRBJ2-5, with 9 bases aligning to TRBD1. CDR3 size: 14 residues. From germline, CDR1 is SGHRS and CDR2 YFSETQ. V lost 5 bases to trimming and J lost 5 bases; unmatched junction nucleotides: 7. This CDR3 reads CASSEQGAGETQYF. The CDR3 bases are TGCGCCAGCAGTGAACAGGGGGCCGGGGAGACCCAGTACTTC.